The clone carrying this T cell receptor (beta chain) was observed a few times. Antigen unknown. CDR1 is SGHNT and CDR2 is YYREEE in the germline V gene (reference sequence). The CDR3 extends over 16 amino acids. The V end was cut by 4 bases, the J end by 7 bases, with 18 bases between. This sample is drawn from a study of T cell repertoires in cytomegalovirus infection. About the study: Use of recently identified HLA-C-restricted and well-studied HLA-B-restricted CMV epitopes was part of the study. Study conclusions and caveats: Dominating the ex vivo response were HLA-C-restricted CMV-specific TCR beta clonotypes.

TCRdb called the reads again in MiXCR, with one record for every CDR3 protein. The table shows hundreds of thousands of distinct CDR3 sequences, with roughly 33% occurring only once. Sample: cultured CD8+ T cells from PBMCs, taken from culture after CMV antigen stimulation. This TCR was recovered from a human donor in good health (CMV status not recorded). Some clones in this sample may be carry-over from other donors' samples. The rearrangement uses TRBV5-4 and TRBJ1-6; D remains unclear. The CDR3 is CASSPDGSVENSPLHF. The CDR3 nucleotides read TGTGCCAGCAGCCCGGACGGATCCGTTGAAAATTCACCCCTCCACTTT.